This note documents a single T cell receptor beta chain sequence. A junction boundary mismatches the germline segment, possibly from a read error. The sample originates from a study of blood T cell repertoires in COVID-19. Whole-study context: Acute-phase and convalescent COVID-19 samples originated in the United States, Italy and Spain. Sample material is recorded as cDNA or gDNA derived from T cells, B-cell-depleted T cells, or PBMCs.

The germline CDR1 and CDR2 sequences are SQVTM and ANQGSEA. CDR3 length: 11 residues. In the authors' methods: Reference gene primer amplification gave nucleated cell count estimates. Libraries were prepared by immunoSEQ multiplex PCR; TCRdb keeps only in-frame clonotypes and omits some of them. V and J calls and clone size come straight from that table; D and trimming were deduced from the DNA. The sample consists of 150,000 to 200,000 clones, approximately 85% of them appearing once. The TCR was taken from a man aged 55 to 70 who had recovered from COVID-19. The genes are TRBV29-1 and TRBJ1-1; TRBD1 agrees at 7 bases. The sequenced sample was peripheral blood. Written as DNA, the CDR3 is TGCAGCGTAGAAGGGACAGCTGAAGCTTTCTTT. Protein product: CSVEGTAEAFF.